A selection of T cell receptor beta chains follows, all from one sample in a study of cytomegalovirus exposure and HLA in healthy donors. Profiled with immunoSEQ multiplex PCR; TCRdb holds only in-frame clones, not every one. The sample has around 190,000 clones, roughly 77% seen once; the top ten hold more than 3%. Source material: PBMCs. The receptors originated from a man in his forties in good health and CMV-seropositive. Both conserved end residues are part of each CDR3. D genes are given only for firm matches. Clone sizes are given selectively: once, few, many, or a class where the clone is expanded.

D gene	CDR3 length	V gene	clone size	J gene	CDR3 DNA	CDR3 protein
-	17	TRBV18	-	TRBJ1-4	TGTGCCAGCTCACCACAGTCCGGGGGAGGGATTAATGAAAAACTGTTTTTT	CASSPQSGGGINEKLFF
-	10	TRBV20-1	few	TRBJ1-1	TGCAGTGCTAGAGTTGTGGAGGCTTTCTTT	CSARVVEAFF
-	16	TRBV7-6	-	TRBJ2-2	TGTGCCAGCAGCGCCTTTCTAGCGGACAGCACCGGGGAGCTGTTTTTT	CASSAFLADSTGELFF
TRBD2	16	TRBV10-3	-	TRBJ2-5	TGTGCCACCCGCCCGGGGACTAGCGGGAGACAAGAGACCCAGTACTTC	CATRPGTSGRQETQYF
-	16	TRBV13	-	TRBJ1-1	TGTGCCAGCAGCTTAGGGCGCGTCCACCGGAACACTGAAGCTTTCTTT	CASSLGRVHRNTEAFF
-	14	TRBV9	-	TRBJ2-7	TGTGCCAGCAGCGCAGGCTTAAACTCCTACGAGCAGTACTTC	CASSAGLNSYEQYF
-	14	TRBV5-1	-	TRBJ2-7	TGCGCCAGCAGCTCGGGTCCTAACACCTACGAGCAGTACTTC	CASSSGPNTYEQYF
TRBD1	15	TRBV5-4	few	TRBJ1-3	TGTGCCAGCAGCCCGGACAGGGGGACTGGAAACACCATATATTTT	CASSPDRGTGNTIYF
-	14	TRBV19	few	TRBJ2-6	TGTGCCAGCGAGCGTTCATCTGGGGCCAACGTCCTGACTTTC	CASERSSGANVLTF
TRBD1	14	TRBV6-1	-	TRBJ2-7	TGTGCCAGCAGTGACGGACAGGGAGACTACGAGCAGTACTTC	CASSDGQGDYEQYF
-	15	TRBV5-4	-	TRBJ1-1	TGTGCCAGCAGCTTGGGGGCAGGGTTGGTCACTGAAGCTTTCTTT	CASSLGAGLVTEAFF
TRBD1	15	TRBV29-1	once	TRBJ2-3	TGCAGCGTTGATGTAGGGGCGTCTGGGACAGATATGCAGTATTTT	CSVDVGASGTDMQYF
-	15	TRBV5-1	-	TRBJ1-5	TGCGCCAGCAGCTTGACGGGGAATAGCAATCAGCCCCAGCATTTT	CASSLTGNSNQPQHF
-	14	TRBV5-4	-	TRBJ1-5	TGTGCCAGCAGCACTGGAGGGAACAATCAGCCCCAGCATTTT	CASSTGGNNQPQHF
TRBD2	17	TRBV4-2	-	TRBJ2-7	TGTGCCAGCAGCCAAGCCTTTTCTAGCGGGAAACGCTACGAGCAGTACTTC	CASSQAFSSGKRYEQYF
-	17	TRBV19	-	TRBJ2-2	TGTGCCAGTAGTGGTCTTGTGGGGAGTAGGTATTTCGGGGAGCTGTTTTTT	CASSGLVGSRYFGELFF
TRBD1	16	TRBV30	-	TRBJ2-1	TGTGCCTGGAGTGTACGAGGACAGGGACGGTTCAATGAGCAGTTCTTC	CAWSVRGQGRFNEQFF
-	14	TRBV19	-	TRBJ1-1	TGTGCCAGTAGTATAGGTGCCAGTAACACTGAAGCTTTCTTT	CASSIGASNTEAFF
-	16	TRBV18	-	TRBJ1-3	TGTGCCAGCTCTACTAATGGGCCAGGGGTTGGAAACACCATATATTTT	CASSTNGPGVGNTIYF
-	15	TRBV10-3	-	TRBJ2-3	TGTGCCACCGCCACAGGGAACAGCCGCACAGATACGCAGTATTTT	CATATGNSRTDTQYF
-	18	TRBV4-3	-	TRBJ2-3	TGCGCCAGCAGCCAAGAGATAAGACTAGGGGCCACCACAGATACGCAGTATTTT	CASSQEIRLGATTDTQYF
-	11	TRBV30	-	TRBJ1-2	TGTGCAACTCAGGGGCGGCATGGCTACACCTTC	CATQGRHGYTF
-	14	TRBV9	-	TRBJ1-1	TGTGCCAGCAGCAAGGGACACCAGAACACTGAAGCTTTCTTT	CASSKGHQNTEAFF
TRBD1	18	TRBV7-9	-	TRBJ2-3	TGTGCCGGACCTCGACCTCCATCCGGGACAGGGCGCACAGATACGCAGTATTTT	CAGPRPPSGTGRTDTQYF
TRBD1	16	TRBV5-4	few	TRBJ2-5	TGTGCCAGCAGCCCTAACCCCGGGACAGGCGGGGAGACCCAGTACTTC	CASSPNPGTGGETQYF
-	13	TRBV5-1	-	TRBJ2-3	TGCGCCAGCAGGATGACTGCAACAGATACGCAGTATTTT	CASRMTATDTQYF
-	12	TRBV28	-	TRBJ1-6	TGTGCACTATCAGGGTTGAATTCACCCCTCCACTTT	CALSGLNSPLHF
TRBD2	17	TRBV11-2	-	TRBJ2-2	TGTGCCAGCAGCTCCGGTCTGTTAGCGGGGATCAACGGGGAGCTGTTTTTT	CASSSGLLAGINGELFF
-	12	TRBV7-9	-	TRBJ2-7	TGTGCCAGCAGCTCCCGACTTTACGAGCAGTACTTC	CASSSRLYEQYF
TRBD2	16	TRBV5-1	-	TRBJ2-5	TGCGCCAGCGGATGGGGGGGGTCCCGGGGTAGCGAGACCCAGTACTTC	CASGWGGSRGSETQYF
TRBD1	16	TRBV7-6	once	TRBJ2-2	TGTGCCAGCAGCCCCCCAGGGGGACAGAACACCGGGGAGCTGTTTTTT	CASSPPGGQNTGELFF
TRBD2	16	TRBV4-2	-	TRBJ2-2	TGTGCCAGCAGCCAAGAGAGCGGGAGCGGGTCCGGGGAGCTGTTTTTT	CASSQESGSGSGELFF
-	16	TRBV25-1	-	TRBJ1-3	TGTGCCAGCAGACGGAGGGCCGGCAAAACGAGAAACACCATATATTTT	CASRRRAGKTRNTIYF
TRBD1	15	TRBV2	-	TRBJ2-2	TGTGCCAGCAGAAAGGACAGGGTAGCCACCGGGGAGCTGTTTTTT	CASRKDRVATGELFF